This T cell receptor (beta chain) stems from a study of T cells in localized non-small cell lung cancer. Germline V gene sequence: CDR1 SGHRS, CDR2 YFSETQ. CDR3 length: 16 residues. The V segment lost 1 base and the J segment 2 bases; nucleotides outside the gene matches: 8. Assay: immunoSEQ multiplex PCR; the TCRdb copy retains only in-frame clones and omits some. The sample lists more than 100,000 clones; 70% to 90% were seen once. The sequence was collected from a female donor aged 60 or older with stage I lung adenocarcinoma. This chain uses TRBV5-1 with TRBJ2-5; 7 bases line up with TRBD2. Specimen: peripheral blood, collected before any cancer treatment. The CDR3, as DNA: TGCGCCAGCAGCTTGAGTCCAGCGGGATGGCAAGAGACCCAGTACTTC. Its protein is CASSLSPAGWQETQYF. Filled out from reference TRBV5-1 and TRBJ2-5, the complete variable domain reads KAGVTQTPRYLIKTRGQQVTLSCSPISGHRSVSWYQQTPGQGLQFLFEYFSETQRNKGNFPGRFSGRQFSNSRSEMNVSTLELGDSALYLCASSLSPAGWQETQYFGPGTRLLVL.